The 6 T cell receptor beta chains below were found in one sample sequenced in a study of T-cell memory formation after mild COVID-19. TCRdb re-called the 5' RACE reads with MiXCR, one entry per CDR3 protein. The profile shows tens of thousands of distinct CDR3 sequences, 9.5% to 15% of them singletons. The sequenced sample was PBMCs or a T cell subset sorted from them (not recorded which). The receptors were sampled from a man aged 18-30 years who had mild COVID-19 (a few samples of this study predate the infection). Cell type and time point are not known.

The chain joins TRBV4-1 to TRBJ2-3; the D gene is possibly TRBD2 (7 bases). In germline, CDR1 is MGHRA, CDR2 YSYEKL. This CDR3 comprises 14 residues. Trimming left V 1 base short and J 6 bases short, with 11 bases between. The CDR3 region is CASSQAGGPDTQYF. In DNA form, the CDR3 reads TGCGCCAGCAGCCAAGCGGGGGGCCCGGATACGCAGTATTTT.

J is TRBJ2-1 and V is TRBV5-5; the D is unclear. The CDR3 is made up of 12 amino acids. The V gene lost 1 base and the J gene lost 6 bases, with 5 bases spanning the gap. In germline, CDR1 is SGHKS, CDR2 YYEKEE (reference sequence). CDR3 nucleotide sequence: TGTGCCAGCAGCTTGCGCAGCAATGAGCAGTTCTTC. This translates into CASSLRSNEQFF.

This clonotype occurred a few times. The chain employs TRBV28 and TRBJ2-3; D call uncertain. Germline lookup yields CDR1 MDHEN and CDR2 SYDVKM. This CDR3 has 14 residues. V lost 3 bases and J 3 bases, leaving 10 bases between the germline ends. The CDR3 region is CASSFRVGTDTQYF. The CDR3 DNA reads as TGTGCCAGCAGTTTCCGGGTCGGGACAGATACGCAGTATTTT.

The rearrangement links TRBV7-9 to TRBJ2-2; TRBD1 aligns across 11 bases. CDR3 length: 15 residues. V dropped 6 bases and J dropped 7; count of bases not matched to a gene: 7. In germline, CDR1 is SEHNR, CDR2 FQNEAQ (reference sequence). The CDR3 sequence: CASRPGQGDSGELFF. The CDR3 DNA sequence: TGTGCCAGCAGGCCGGGACAGGGGGACAGCGGGGAGCTGTTTTTT.

CDR3 protein: CASSYAANPGELFF. Written as DNA, the CDR3 is TGTGCCAGCAGTTACGCAGCCAACCCCGGGGAGCTGTTTTTT. The rearrangement links TRBV6-5 to TRBJ2-2; D gene ambiguous. Between the trimmed V and J ends, which lost 2 bases and 6 bases, there was a span of 10 bases. The CDR3 loop spans 14 amino acids. Germline CDR1 MNHEY, CDR2 SVGAGI.

This clonotype was detected only a few times. CDR3 nucleotides: TGTGCCAGCAGTTTATCAGGGACCGTGAACACCGGGGAGCTGTTTTTT. It specifies CASSLSGTVNTGELFF. This chain connects TRBV27 to TRBJ2-2; D tentatively reads TRBD1 or TRBD2 (5 bases each). This CDR3 comprises 16 residues. Germline CDR1 and CDR2: MNHEY and SMNVEV (reference sequence). V gave up 0 bases and J gave up 1 base, with 9 bases separating them.